This is a list of T cell receptor beta chains from one sample in a study of T cell responses to AZD1222 COVID-19 vaccine. Measured with immunoSEQ multiplex PCR; TCRdb has only the in-frame clones, and not every one. The repertoire holds over 95,000 clones, with roughly 90% as singletons. The input for sequencing was peripheral blood, taken on day 0 of AZD1222 vaccination. Receptors were obtained from an adult in good health. CDR3s include the opening cysteine and the closing phenylalanine or tryptophan.

cdr3_length j_call v_call cdr3_aa
14 TRBJ1-3 TRBV29-1 CSVEFVTAENTIYF
15 TRBJ1-5 TRBV7-9 CASSLGPEASQPQHF
18 TRBJ1-1 TRBV7-3 CASSLGPLSPYQNTEAFF
12 TRBJ1-2 TRBV29-1 CSVEAGSYGYTF
14 TRBJ1-4 TRBV7-9 CASNPPGINEKLFF
15 TRBJ2-3 TRBV9 CASSQGPLASDTQYF
12 TRBJ1-1 TRBV12-3/TRBV12-4 CASSPYIAEAFF
15 TRBJ1-1 TRBV5-8 CASSPMFGVNTEAFF
12 TRBJ2-1 TRBV7-9 CASHDRGNEQFF
13 TRBJ1-2 TRBV7-9 CASSLDPGRGYTF
14 TRBJ2-1 TRBV29-1 CSVTQGASHNEQFF
14 TRBJ2-5 TRBV7-2 CASSLRKEQETQYF
15 TRBJ1-3 TRBV6-5 CASSRQSSSGNTIYF
14 TRBJ2-1 TRBV9 CASSPDRGNNEQFF
14 TRBJ2-7 TRBV6-4 CASSPGRQGSEQYF
16 TRBJ1-2 TRBV7-2 CASSSGTVNGNYGYTF
15 TRBJ1-4 TRBV4-1 CASSQVLATNEKLFF
16 TRBJ2-3 TRBV5-6 CASSPLGSPSTDTQYF
15 TRBJ1-4 TRBV7-3 CASSLGGSTNEKLFF
15 TRBJ2-3 TRBV7-9 CASTAGLAGGDTQYF
14 TRBJ1-1 TRBV29-1 CSVEYWGMRTEAFF
15 TRBJ2-3 TRBV28 CASSFSRQGPNTQYF